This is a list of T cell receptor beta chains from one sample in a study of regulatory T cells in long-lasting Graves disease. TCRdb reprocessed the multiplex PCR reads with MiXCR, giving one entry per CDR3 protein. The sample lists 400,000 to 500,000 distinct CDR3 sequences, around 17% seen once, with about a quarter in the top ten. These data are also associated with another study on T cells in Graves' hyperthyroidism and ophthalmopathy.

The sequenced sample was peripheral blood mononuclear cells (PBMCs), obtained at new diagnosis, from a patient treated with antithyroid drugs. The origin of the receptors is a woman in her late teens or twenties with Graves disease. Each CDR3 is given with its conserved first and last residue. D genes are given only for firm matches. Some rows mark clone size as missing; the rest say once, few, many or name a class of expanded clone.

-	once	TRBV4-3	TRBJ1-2	TGCGCCAGCAGCCAAGATGTGAACTATGGCTACACCTTC	CASSQDVNYGYTF
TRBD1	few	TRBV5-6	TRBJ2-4	TGTGCCAGCAGCCGACAGGGGGCAAACATTCAGTACTTC	CASSRQGANIQYF
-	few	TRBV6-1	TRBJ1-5	TGTGCCAGCAGTCCAGTCAGGGAGTCCGTTTCTCAGCCCCAGCATTTT	CASSPVRESVSQPQHF
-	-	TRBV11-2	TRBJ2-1	TGTGCCGGCAGCTTCGTGCCAGACAATGAGCAGTTCTTC	CAGSFVPDNEQFF
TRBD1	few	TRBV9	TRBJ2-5	TGTGCCAGCAGCGTAGGGGCAGGGGGCGGCCGAGAGACCCAGTACTTC	CASSVGAGGGRETQYF
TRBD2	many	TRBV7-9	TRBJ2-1	TGTGCCAGCAGCTCGGGACTAGCGGAGTACAATGAGCAGTTCTTC	CASSSGLAEYNEQFF
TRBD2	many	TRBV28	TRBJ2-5	TGTGCCAGCAGTTTACAGGGACTAGCGGAGGAGACCCAGTACTTC	CASSLQGLAEETQYF
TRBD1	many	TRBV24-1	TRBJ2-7	TGTGCCACCAGTGGAACCGGGACAGGGGACTCCTACGAGCAGTACTTC	CATSGTGTGDSYEQYF
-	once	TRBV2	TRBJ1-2	TGTGCCAGCAGTGACCACCTAGGCTATGGCTACACCTTC	CASSDHLGYGYTF
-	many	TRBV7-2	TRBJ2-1	TGTGCCAGCAGCTTAGATGTGACGGGAGCGCAGTTCTTC	CASSLDVTGAQFF
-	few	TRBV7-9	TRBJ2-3	TGTGCCAGCAGCTTAAGGCGGACTAGCACAGATACGCAGTATTTT	CASSLRRTSTDTQYF
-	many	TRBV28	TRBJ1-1	TGTGCCAGCAGTTTAGGTGGGGCTTACACTGAAGCTTTCTTT	CASSLGGAYTEAFF
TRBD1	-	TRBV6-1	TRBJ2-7	TGTGCCAGCAGTCCCCTTAAGAGGGGGCCATACGAGCAGTACTTC	CASSPLKRGPYEQYF
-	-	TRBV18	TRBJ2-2	TGTGCCAGCTCACCAATCGGAGGGGCGAACACCGGGGAGCTGTTTTTT	CASSPIGGANTGELFF
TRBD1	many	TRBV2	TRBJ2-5	TGTGCCAGCAGCCGGGACAGGGGGCCCCAAGAGACCCAGTACTTC	CASSRDRGPQETQYF
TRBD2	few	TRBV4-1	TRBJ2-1	TGCGCCAGCAGCCAATTCAGGCAGACTAGCGGGAGCCGCGATTTGGATGAGCAGTTCTTC	CASSQFRQTSGSRDLDEQFF
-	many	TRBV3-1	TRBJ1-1	TGTGCCAGCAGCCAAGTCGCGACACTAAAAACTGAAGCTTTCTTT	CASSQVATLKTEAFF
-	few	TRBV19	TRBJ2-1	TGTGCCAGTAGCGCCCTAGCCCACCCTCAATACAATGAGCAGTTCTTC	CASSALAHPQYNEQFF
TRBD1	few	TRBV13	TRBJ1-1	TGTGCCAGCAGCTTAGTGGGACAGGGGTTTGACACTGAAGCTTTCTTT	CASSLVGQGFDTEAFF
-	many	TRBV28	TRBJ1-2	TGTGCCAGCAGTTTAGTAACAGGACCCTTTAGGGGCTACACCTTC	CASSLVTGPFRGYTF
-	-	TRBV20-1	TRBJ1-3	TGCAGTGCTAGAGAAGGAGGGCTTGGAAACACCATATATTTT	CSAREGGLGNTIYF
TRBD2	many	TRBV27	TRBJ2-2	TGTGCCAGCAGTTTTACCGGGACTAGTTTAGCCGGGGAGCTGTTTTTT	CASSFTGTSLAGELFF
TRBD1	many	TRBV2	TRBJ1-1	TGTGCCAGCAGTGAAGCGCCGACAGGGAAGGCTTTCTTT	CASSEAPTGKAFF
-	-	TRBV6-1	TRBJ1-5	TGTGCCAGCAGTGAAAGGGATTATAGCAATCAGCCCCAGCATTTT	CASSERDYSNQPQHF
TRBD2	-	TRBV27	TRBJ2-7	TGTGCCATCAGGACTAGCGGGAACCTGAGTCTCGGCTACGAGCAGTACTTC	CAIRTSGNLSLGYEQYF
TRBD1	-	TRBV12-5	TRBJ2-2	TGTGCTAGTGGTTCACCGGGACAGGGGGCTTGCACCGGGGAGCTGTTTTTT	CASGSPGQGACTGELFF
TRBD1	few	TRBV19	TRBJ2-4	TGTGCCAGTAATTCCCCCGGGACAGGGCAAAACATTCAGTACTTC	CASNSPGTGQNIQYF
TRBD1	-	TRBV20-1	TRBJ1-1	TGCAGTGCTACGGACAGGGTGAACACTGAAGCTTTCTTT	CSATDRVNTEAFF
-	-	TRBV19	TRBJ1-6	TGTGCCAGTAGTATCCACGGGACAAGCCTCAGCAGCTCCTATAATTCACCCCTCCACTTT	CASSIHGTSLSSSYNSPLHF
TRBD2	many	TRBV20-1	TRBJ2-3	TGCAGTGCTACGACCCACGGGGGACTAGCGGGAGACAGGGTAGTAGATACGCAGTATTTT	CSATTHGGLAGDRVVDTQYF
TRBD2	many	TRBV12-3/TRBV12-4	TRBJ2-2	TGTGCCAGCAGTTTAGTGGCTAGCGGGAGCGAAACCGGGGAGCTGTTTTTT	CASSLVASGSETGELFF
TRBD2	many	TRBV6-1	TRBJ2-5	TGTGCCAGCAGTGCCCCCGGGACTAGTCGAGGGACCCAGTACTTC	CASSAPGTSRGTQYF
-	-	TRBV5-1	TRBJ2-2	TGCGCCAGCCGTCCGTTGGGGGAGTTAACCGGGGAGCTGTTTTTT	CASRPLGELTGELFF
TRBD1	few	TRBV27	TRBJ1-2	TGTGCCAGCAGTATGGGACAGGACTATGGCTACACCTTC	CASSMGQDYGYTF
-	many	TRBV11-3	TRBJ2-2	TGTGCCAGCAGCTTATTAGGATCGGGCAGGTCCGGGGAGCTGTTTTTT	CASSLLGSGRSGELFF
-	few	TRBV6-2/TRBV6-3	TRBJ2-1	TGTGCCAGCAGTTACAACCCCGCGAATGAGCAGTTCTTC	CASSYNPANEQFF
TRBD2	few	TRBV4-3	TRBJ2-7	TGCGCCAGCAGCCAAACCGGGACTATCTACGAGCAGTACTTC	CASSQTGTIYEQYF
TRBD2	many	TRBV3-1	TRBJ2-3	TGTGCCAGCAGCCTCGGGACTAGTACGAGAGATACGCAGTATTTT	CASSLGTSTRDTQYF
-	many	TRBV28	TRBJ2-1	TGTGCCAGCAGTTTAGTGTCCAGGGCAAACGATGAGCAGTTCTTC	CASSLVSRANDEQFF